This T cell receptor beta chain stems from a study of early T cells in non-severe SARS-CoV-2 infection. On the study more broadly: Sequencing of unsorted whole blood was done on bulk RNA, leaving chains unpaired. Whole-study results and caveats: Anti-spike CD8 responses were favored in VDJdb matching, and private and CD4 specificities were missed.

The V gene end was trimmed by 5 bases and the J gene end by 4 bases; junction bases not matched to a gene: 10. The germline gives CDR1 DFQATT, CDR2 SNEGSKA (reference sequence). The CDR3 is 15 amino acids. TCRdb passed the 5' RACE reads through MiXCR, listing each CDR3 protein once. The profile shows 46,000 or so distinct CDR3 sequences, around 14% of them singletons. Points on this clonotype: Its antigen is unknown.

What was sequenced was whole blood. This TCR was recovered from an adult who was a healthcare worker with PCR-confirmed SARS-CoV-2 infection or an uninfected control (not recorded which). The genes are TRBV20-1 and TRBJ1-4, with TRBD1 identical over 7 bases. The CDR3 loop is CSAPPPTGLNEKLFF. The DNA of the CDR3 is TGCAGTGCTCCGCCTCCGACAGGGCTTAATGAAAAACTGTTTTTT.